The 27 T cell receptor beta chains reported below all come from one sample, sequenced in a study of T cells in Graves' hyperthyroidism and ophthalmopathy. Amplification yielded TCR beta CDR3 regions, with RNA transcripts as the source. The TCR CDR3 was amplified in a first-round RT-PCR using the HTBI primer set. TCRdb processed the multiplex PCR reads anew with MiXCR; each CDR3 protein has one entry. The data contain about 360,000 distinct CDR3 sequences, under 15% of them singletons. Input material: blood. Receptors were obtained from a woman younger than 30 with Graves' hyperthyroidism.

As concerns this clonotype: This may come from a read error, since a much larger clone is one base off. J is TRBJ1-1 and V is TRBV11-2, with 8 nucleotides matching TRBD1. This CDR3 spans 12 amino acids. Germline lookup yields CDR1 SGHAT and CDR2 FQNNGV. V trimming: 3 bases; J trimming: 9 bases; junction bases outside the gene matches: 3. CDR3 nucleotides: TGTGCCAGCAGCTTGAGGACAGGGCAAGCTTTCTTT. Translation: CASSLRTGQAFF.

This clonotype was observed at least ten times. The chain links TRBV2 to TRBJ2-2, with D perhaps matching TRBD1 (6 bases). The V end was cut by 10 bases, the J end by 7 bases, with 19 bases between. The CDR3 is made up of 14 amino acids. Germline values: CDR1 SNHLY, CDR2 FYNNEI. The DNA of the CDR3 is TGTGCCAATTACAGGGTCGAAGGGCTCGGGGAGCTGTTTTTT. Amino acid sequence: CANYRVEGLGELFF.

This clonotype was seen at least ten times. This sequence joins TRBV10-1 and TRBJ1-1, with 12 bases fitting TRBD1. Germline trimming cut 4 bases from V and 3 bases from J; bases unmatched to any gene: 6. The CDR3 extends over 16 amino acids. In germline, CDR1 is WNHNN, CDR2 SYGVQD (reference sequence). CDR3 DNA sequence: TGCGCCAGCAGTGCCGGGACAGGGGGCGAGGACACTGAAGCTTTCTTT. This codes for CASSAGTGGEDTEAFF.

This clonotype was detected ten times or more. This chain joins TRBV9 and TRBJ1-4; D is unclear. The CDR3 runs to 13 residues. The germline V gene encodes CDR1 SGDLS and CDR2 YYNGEE. V lost 4 bases to trimming and J lost 4 bases, with 8 bases between them. This CDR3 reads CASSPTVNEKLFF. DNA of the CDR3: TGTGCCAGCAGCCCGACGGTTAATGAAAAACTGTTTTTT.

This clonotype was counted at least ten times. J is TRBJ1-5 and V is TRBV28; possible D gene TRBD1, 6 bases. The V and J ends lost 7 bases and 1 base respectively, with 17 bases between them. This CDR3 has 16 residues. Germline CDR1 is MDHEN and CDR2 is SYDVKM. The CDR3 region has the DNA TGTGCCAGCAAGACTGGGGGCGCCGGAAGCAATCAGCCCCAGCATTTT. Protein: CASKTGGAGSNQPQHF.

This clonotype has at least ten counts. V and J are TRBV11-3 and TRBJ2-2; D perhaps matches TRBD2 (5 bases). Looked up from germline, CDR1 is SGHNT and CDR2 is YENEEA. The V end lost 4 bases, the J end lost 5 bases, and 14 bases lay between the germline ends. The CDR3 runs 15 residues. CDR3 region: CASSWTGSKTGELFF. The CDR3 bases are TGTGCCAGCAGCTGGACGGGGTCTAAAACCGGGGAGCTGTTTTTT.

This clonotype has at least ten counts. V gene TRBV28 combines with J gene TRBJ1-2, with 7 positions matching TRBD1. The CDR3 spans 12 residues. Germline CDR1 is MDHEN and CDR2 is SYDVKM. The CDR3 here is CAATGTENGYTF. CDR3 nucleotide sequence: TGTGCTGCGACAGGGACGGAGAATGGCTACACCTTC.

This clonotype was seen more than once but under ten times. CDR3 in amino acids: CSVTAGTGGAQQFF. The CDR3 DNA reads TGCAGCGTCACCGCCGGGACAGGGGGTGCTCAGCAGTTCTTC. The genes are TRBV29-1 and TRBJ2-1; 11 nucleotides agree with TRBD1. CDR1 and CDR2 (germline): SQVTM, ANQGSEA. The CDR3 sequence is 14 residues long. Trimming took 6 bases from V and 11 from J; bases not matched to a gene: 12.

This chain connects TRBV4-1 to TRBJ1-5; D unclear. The germline CDR1 and CDR2 sequences are MGHRA and YSYEKL. CDR3 length: 13 amino acids. Trimming removed 1 base from V and 7 bases from J, with 8 bases in between. CDR3 in DNA: TGCGCCAGCAGCCAAGCTATAGGACAGCCCCAGCATTTT. This codes for CASSQAIGQPQHF.

This sequence joins TRBV7-8 and TRBJ1-2; perhaps TRBD1 as D (6 bases). The germline V gene encodes CDR1 SGHVS and CDR2 FQNEAQ. There are 15 residues in the CDR3. V lost 5 bases and J lost 2, with 15 bases in between. This CDR3 reads CASSLFLDSNYGYTF. In DNA form, the CDR3 reads TGTGCCAGCAGCCTGTTTCTGGACAGCAACTATGGCTACACCTTC. The whole variable domain, remainder taken from reference TRBV7-8 and TRBJ1-2, is GAGVSQSPRYKVAKRGQDVALRCDPISGHVSLFWYQQALGQGPEFLTYFQNEAQLDKSGLPSDRFFAERPEGSVSTLKIQRTQQEDSAVYLCASSLFLDSNYGYTFGSGTRLTVV.

This clonotype was seen repeatedly, ten times or more. The J gene is TRBJ2-3, the V gene TRBV7-2; 9 bases line up with TRBD2. CDR1 is SGHTA and CDR2 is FQGNSA in the germline V gene. The CDR3 runs 16 residues. Unmatched junction bases numbered 7, after V lost 2 bases and J lost 4 bases. The CDR3 sequence is CASSLIEAGGPDTQYF. DNA of the CDR3: TGTGCCAGCAGCTTAATCGAGGCGGGAGGGCCAGATACGCAGTATTTT. Using reference TRBV7-2 and TRBJ2-3 for the parts outside the CDR3, the full variable domain is GAGVSQSPSNKVTEKGKDVELRCDPISGHTALYWYRQSLGQGLEFLIYFQGNSAPDKSGLPSDRFSAERTGGSVSTLTIQRTQQEDSAVYLCASSLIEAGGPDTQYFGPGTRLTVL.

This clonotype appeared many times. V gene TRBV6-1 combines with J gene TRBJ1-4; a weak D match, TRBD1 (5 bases). Deletions cut 4 bases from V and 0 bases from J, with 18 bases between. The CDR3 is 18 residues long. Germline loops: CDR1 MNHNS, CDR2 SASEGT. CDR3 in DNA: TGTGCCAGCAGTGGTATCGGGACCTCTCTTGCAACTAATGAAAAACTGTTTTTT. Amino acid sequence: CASSGIGTSLATNEKLFF.

The chain is built from TRBV7-3 and TRBJ2-7, with 9 nucleotides matching TRBD2. V lost 1 base, J lost 5 bases, and 12 bases stayed unmatched. The CDR3 runs to 17 residues. Germline V gene data show CDR1 as SGHTA and CDR2 as FQGTGA. The CDR3 region is CASSLKRPQRGDHEQYF. CDR3 nucleotides: TGTGCCAGCAGCTTAAAAAGGCCCCAGCGGGGGGACCACGAGCAGTACTTC.

This clonotype was detected ten times or more. The chain joins TRBV6-2 or TRBV6-3 to TRBJ1-2, with D tentatively TRBD1 (5 bases). The germline V gene encodes CDR1 MNHEY and CDR2 SVGEGT. The ends were cut back, 6 bases at V and 3 bases at J, with 17 bases in the middle. The CDR3 is 15 amino acids. CDR3 coding DNA: TGTGCCAGCAGCCCCTCAGGGAGTCAGTACTATGGCTACACCTTC. Protein: CASSPSGSQYYGYTF.

The sample holds many counts of this clonotype. The chain is built from TRBV10-1 and TRBJ1-1; D remains ambiguous. V was clipped by 2 bases and J by 6 bases, with 10 bases between them. The germline V gene encodes CDR1 WNHNN and CDR2 SYGVQD (reference sequence). The CDR3 runs to 13 residues. CDR3 loop: CASSEGSGAEAFF. CDR3 nucleotides: TGCGCCAGCAGTGAGGGGAGCGGCGCTGAAGCTTTCTTT.

This clonotype was counted between two and nine times. V and J are TRBV28 and TRBJ1-5; the D gene is possibly TRBD1 (6 bases). The CDR3 contains 15 residues. Trimming cost V 7 bases and J 4 bases, with 17 bases left between them. The germline CDR1 and CDR2 sequences are MDHEN and SYDVKM. The CDR3: CASIRGIFGNQPQHF. In DNA, the CDR3 is TGTGCCAGCATAAGGGGGATATTTGGAAATCAGCCCCAGCATTTT.

The sample holds many counts of this clonotype. The chain joins TRBV20-1 to TRBJ2-7; a possible D gene is TRBD2 (6 bases). The V gene lost 6 bases and the J gene lost 6 bases, with 21 bases spanning the gap. The V gene's germline CDR1 is DFQATT and CDR2 SNEGSKA (reference sequence). The CDR3 runs to 14 residues. CDR3 protein: CSADSVTSLREQYF. The CDR3 coding sequence is TGCAGTGCGGATTCGGTGACTAGTCTCCGCGAGCAGTACTTC.

This clonotype was seen only a few times. The chain uses TRBV6-1 and TRBJ1-2; a weak D match, TRBD1 (5 bases). Deletions cut 8 bases from V and 8 bases from J, with 15 bases between. CDR1 and CDR2 from the germline V gene are MNHNS and SASEGT. This CDR3 spans 12 amino acids. CDR3 coding DNA: TGTGCCAGCCGTAGGGGAGGAAGAGGCTACACCTTC. It is translated as CASRRGGRGYTF.

In this sample, this clonotype turned up many times. V and J are TRBV5-1 and TRBJ2-1, with 8 bases identical to TRBD2. This CDR3 region has 14 residues. Germline CDR1 reads SGHRS; CDR2 reads YFSETQ. V trimming: 8 bases; J trimming: 4 bases; junction bases outside the gene matches: 8. CDR3 DNA sequence: TGCGCCAGTCAGGTAGCGGGAAGATACAATGAGCAGTTCTTC. Translating it yields CASQVAGRYNEQFF.

The V and J genes are TRBV29-1 and TRBJ2-5; no clear D gene. Germline V gene lookup returns CDR1 SQVTM and CDR2 ANQGSEA. The ends were cut back, 3 bases at V and 5 bases at J, with 13 bases in the middle. The CDR3 totals 13 residues. The CDR3, as DNA: TGCAGCGTTGATGGAAACGGGCATGAGACCCAGTACTTC. Protein: CSVDGNGHETQYF.

The sample holds a few counts of this clonotype. The chain joins TRBV10-3 to TRBJ2-7; D possibly matches TRBD1 or TRBD2 (5 bases each). CDR1 and CDR2 (germline): ENHRY, SYGVKD. CDR3 length: 16 residues. The germline V and J ends were trimmed by 2 bases and 0 bases, with 14 bases remaining between them. The CDR3 bases are TGTGCCATCAGTGAGCTTGGGGACGGGGTCTCCTACGAGCAGTACTTC. It translates to CAISELGDGVSYEQYF.

This clonotype was detected many times. The V gene is TRBV20-1, the J gene TRBJ2-1; 15 nucleotides match TRBD2. Germline V CDR1 and CDR2: DFQATT, SNEGSKA (reference sequence). The CDR3 sequence is 16 residues long. The junction had 10 bases not matched to a gene; V was cut back by 7 bases and J by 6 bases. In DNA, the CDR3 is TGCAGTGGGGGGACTAGCGGGAGGAGGGGGGGCAATGAGCAGTTCTTC. Translated, it gives CSGGTSGRRGGNEQFF.

This clonotype showed up many times. This sequence joins TRBV7-8 and TRBJ2-3; D call uncertain. Germline V gene data show CDR1 as SGHVS and CDR2 as FQNEAQ. Trimming shortened V by 1 base and J by 3 bases, and 11 bases separated the two germline ends. The length of the CDR3 is 15 residues. In nucleotides, the CDR3 is TGTGCCAGCAGCTTAGTTCTAGATTTTACAGATACGCAGTATTTT. Translating it yields CASSLVLDFTDTQYF.

The chain carries TRBV19 and TRBJ1-5; a weak D match, TRBD1 (6 bases). CDR3 size: 16 residues. V was pared by 5 bases and J by 6 bases, with 20 bases between. Germline assignment: CDR1 LNHDA and CDR2 SQIVND (reference sequence). The CDR3 spells CASSFLGGGYSQPQHF. The CDR3 region has the DNA TGTGCCAGTAGTTTCCTCGGGGGCGGGTACAGTCAGCCCCAGCATTTT.

This clonotype was seen ten or more times. This sequence joins TRBV24-1 and TRBJ2-5; D not certain. The CDR3 length is 12 residues. The V and J ends lost 0 bases and 4 bases respectively, with 2 bases between them. Per germline, CDR1 KGHDR and CDR2 SFDVKD. The CDR3 is CATSDLGETQYF. The CDR3 DNA reads TGTGCCACCAGTGATTTGGGAGAGACCCAGTACTTC.

A word on this clonotype: This may be a read error, as it is one base from a much larger clone. This chain uses TRBV28 with TRBJ1-5; D ambiguous. V was cut by 3 bases and J by 9 bases, with 9 bases left in between. CDR1 is MDHEN and CDR2 is SYDVKM in the germline V gene. This CDR3 is 12 amino acids long. CDR3 in amino acids: CASSLGSRPQHF. The CDR3 region has the DNA TGTGCCAGCAGTTTGGGTAGCAGGCCCCAGCATTTT.

On this clonotype: In this CDR3 the conserved last residue, phenylalanine or tryptophan, is missing, so a read error is likely. The genes are TRBV12-3 or TRBV12-4 and TRBJ2-7; 9 nucleotides match TRBD1. This CDR3 spans 14 amino acids. Trimming cost V 5 bases and J 3 bases; bases outside gene matches: 5. DNA of the CDR3: TGTGCCAGCAGTCTGACAGGGGGAAGCTACGAGCAGTACCTC. Protein product: CASSLTGGSYEQYL.